This is a list of T cell receptor beta chains from one sample in a study of beta chain features in type 1 diabetes. The repertoire was sequenced with immunoSEQ multiplex PCR; TCRdb's copy has only in-frame clones and lacks some. The sample holds around 250,000 clones, around an eighth seen once. Sequences were obtained from naive CD4+ T cells from blood. Receptors were obtained from a woman aged 40 to 50 in good health. CDR3s include the opening cysteine and the closing phenylalanine or tryptophan. Fields, in order: V gene, clone size, J gene, D gene, CDR3 protein, CDR3 DNA. The D gene is left open where the match is weak. Not every row has a clone size; where given, it reads once, few, many or a size class.

>TRBV2|.|TRBJ2-1|TRBD2
CASSLGLAYNEQFF
TGTGCCAGCAGCTTGGGACTAGCCTACAATGAGCAGTTCTTC
>TRBV9|few|TRBJ2-3|TRBD2
CASSVVAGGFTDTQYF
TGTGCCAGCAGCGTCGTAGCGGGGGGATTCACAGATACGCAGTATTTT
>TRBV9|few|TRBJ1-2|TRBD1
CASSVEGQGQYGYTF
TGTGCCAGCAGCGTAGAGGGACAGGGACAATATGGCTACACCTTC
>TRBV6-6|.|TRBJ1-5|TRBD1
CASSDRGLEQPQHF
TGTGCCAGCAGTGACAGGGGGCTCGAACAGCCCCAGCATTTT
>TRBV5-1|few|TRBJ1-4|TRBD1
CASRWEPGGNEKLFF
TGCGCCAGCAGGTGGGAGCCAGGGGGTAATGAAAAACTGTTTTTT
>TRBV5-1|few|TRBJ2-7|TRBD1
CASSLGPGGNNEQYF
TGCGCCAGCAGCTTGGGTCCAGGGGGCAACAACGAGCAGTACTTC
>TRBV19|few|TRBJ1-1|.
CATQRGRSEAFF
TGTGCCACACAACGGGGGAGGTCTGAAGCTTTCTTT
>TRBV4-2|few|TRBJ1-6|TRBD1
CASSQDLGQGNSPLHF
TGTGCCAGCAGCCAAGACCTAGGACAGGGGAATTCACCCCTCCACTTT
>TRBV5-1|few|TRBJ2-3|.
CASERGAGPDTQYF
TGCGCCAGCGAACGGGGGGCCGGCCCAGATACGCAGTATTTT
>TRBV10-3|few|TRBJ1-3|.
CAISEGRLEGNTIYF
TGTGCCATCAGTGAAGGCAGACTGGAGGGAAACACCATATATTTT
>TRBV6-5|once|TRBJ2-5|.
CASSRLQETQYF
TGTGCCAGCAGTCGACTTCAAGAGACCCAGTACTTC
>TRBV14|.|TRBJ2-2|.
CASSQDRAYTGELFF
TGTGCCAGCAGCCAAGACAGGGCTTACACCGGGGAGCTGTTTTTT
>TRBV4-2|.|TRBJ2-2|TRBD2
CASSQITGGQRKLFF
TGTGCCAGCAGCCAAATCACGGGGGGGCAGAGGAAGCTGTTTTTT
>TRBV6-5|.|TRBJ1-5|.
CASSARGNQPQHF
TGTGCCAGCAGCGCGAGAGGCAATCAGCCCCAGCATTTT
>TRBV6-1|.|TRBJ1-2|.
CASRTKKGVEGYTF
TGTGCCAGCAGGACGAAAAAGGGGGTAGAGGGCTACACCTTC
>TRBV19|.|TRBJ1-5|TRBD1
CASSDRGSGQPQHF
TGTGCCAGTAGTGACAGGGGATCCGGTCAGCCCCAGCATTTT
>TRBV27|.|TRBJ2-7|.
CASSFAFYEQYF
TGTGCCAGCAGTTTTGCGTTCTACGAGCAGTACTTC
>TRBV7-9|few|TRBJ2-3|.
CASSPRGAADTQYF
TGTGCCAGCAGCCCGCGCGGGGCCGCAGATACGCAGTATTTT
>TRBV5-1|.|TRBJ2-7|TRBD1
CASSFRDRDEQYF
TGCGCCAGCAGCTTTCGGGACAGGGACGAGCAGTACTTC
>TRBV6-1|few|TRBJ1-3|.
CASNQRARGNTIYF
TGTGCCAGCAATCAGCGAGCTCGCGGAAACACCATATATTTT
>TRBV2|few|TRBJ2-5|TRBD2
CAGTSGGAGETQYF
TGTGCCGGGACTAGCGGGGGGGCTGGAGAGACCCAGTACTTC
>TRBV6-5|few|TRBJ2-3|.
CASRGPAVDTQYF
TGTGCCAGCAGGGGCCCCGCCGTGGATACGCAGTATTTT
>TRBV19|few|TRBJ1-2|TRBD1
CASSTGQGAIGYTF
TGTGCCAGTAGTACGGGACAGGGGGCGATTGGCTACACCTTC
>TRBV21-1|once|TRBJ1-1|.
CASSSRGGVNTEAFF
TGTGCCAGCAGCTCCAGAGGAGGGGTAAACACTGAAGCTTTCTTT
>TRBV5-1|.|TRBJ1-1|.
CASSLSAGNTEAFF
TGCGCCAGCAGCTTGAGTGCAGGGAACACTGAAGCTTTCTTT
>TRBV11-3|.|TRBJ2-7|.
CASSLRGGSSYEQYF
TGTGCCAGCAGCCTAAGAGGTGGTAGCAGCTACGAGCAGTACTTC
>TRBV5-6|few|TRBJ2-7|TRBD2
CASSSSGTRYEQYF
TGTGCCAGCAGCTCTAGCGGGACAAGGTACGAGCAGTACTTC
>TRBV2|.|TRBJ2-7|.
CASTEDYYSYEQYF
TGTGCCAGCACCGAGGACTATTACTCCTACGAGCAGTACTTC
>TRBV6-1|.|TRBJ2-7|.
CASSEGGSYEQYF
TGTGCCAGCAGTGAGGGAGGCTCCTACGAGCAGTACTTC
>TRBV5-1|few|TRBJ1-5|.
CASREGDQNQPQHF
TGCGCCAGCAGAGAGGGGGACCAGAATCAGCCCCAGCATTTT
>TRBV6-5|.|TRBJ1-2|TRBD1
CASSSYGQGELDGYTF
TGTGCCAGCAGTTCCTACGGACAGGGAGAATTGGATGGCTACACCTTC
>TRBV6-6|.|TRBJ2-3|.
CASSYGRGATDTQYF
TGTGCCAGCAGTTACGGTCGGGGGGCGACAGATACGCAGTATTTT
>TRBV18|few|TRBJ1-1|TRBD1
CASSRGTGARYTEAFF
TGTGCCAGCTCACGCGGGACAGGGGCCCGGTACACTGAAGCTTTCTTT
>TRBV28|.|TRBJ2-1|TRBD1
CASSRDRDYNEQFF
TGTGCCAGCAGTCGGGACAGGGACTACAATGAGCAGTTCTTC
>TRBV7-8|many|TRBJ2-1|.
CASSYSEQFF
TGTGCCAGCTCCTATAGTGAGCAGTTCTTC
>TRBV5-1|.|TRBJ2-7|TRBD1
CASSTRQGAISYEQYF
TGCGCCAGCAGCACCCGACAGGGCGCCATCTCCTACGAGCAGTACTTC
>TRBV19|few|TRBJ1-4|.
CASSGLGEKLFF
TGTGCCAGTAGTGGACTGGGAGAAAAACTGTTTTTT
>TRBV18|.|TRBJ1-4|.
CASSSSTNEKLFF
TGTGCCAGCTCGAGTTCAACTAATGAAAAACTGTTTTTT
>TRBV19|.|TRBJ2-3|TRBD2
CASSSRTSSRTDTQYF
TGTGCCAGTAGTAGCCGGACTAGCTCGAGAACAGATACGCAGTATTTT
>TRBV7-2|few|TRBJ2-3|TRBD2
CASSLGKLAGAPGDTQYF
TGTGCCAGCAGCTTAGGAAAGCTAGCGGGGGCCCCGGGGGATACGCAGTATTTT
>TRBV7-8|.|TRBJ2-7|TRBD1
CASSLSRDRGNEQYF
TGTGCCAGCAGCTTAAGCCGGGACAGGGGCAACGAGCAGTACTTC
>TRBV18|.|TRBJ1-2|.
CASSPLSHDGYTF
TGTGCCAGCTCACCATTGAGCCATGATGGCTACACCTTC
>TRBV5-1|.|TRBJ1-2|.
CASSPGHGAGYTF
TGCGCCAGCAGCCCCGGACATGGGGCTGGCTACACCTTC
>TRBV14|few|TRBJ1-3|.
CASSQVHGAGNTIYF
TGTGCCAGCAGCCAAGTACACGGGGCTGGAAACACCATATATTTT
>TRBV5-4|many|TRBJ1-5|.
CASSLGKDQPQHF
TGTGCCAGCAGCCTCGGGAAAGATCAGCCCCAGCATTTT
>TRBV4-1|.|TRBJ1-5|TRBD1
CASSQEQGTHINQPQHF
TGCGCCAGCAGCCAGGAACAGGGGACCCATATCAATCAGCCCCAGCATTTT
>TRBV7-9|few|TRBJ1-6|TRBD1
CASSADRADSPLHF
TGTGCCAGCAGCGCGGACAGGGCCGATTCACCCCTCCACTTT
>TRBV29-1|few|TRBJ2-1|TRBD1
CSVEEEETGVRIF
TGCAGCGTTGAAGAAGAGGAGACAGGGGTTCGGATCTTC
>TRBV19|.|TRBJ1-2|TRBD1
CATGGQGAKGYGYTF
TGTGCCACTGGGGGACAGGGGGCAAAAGGCTATGGCTACACCTTC
>TRBV7-9|once|TRBJ2-7|.
CASSCYGIAPPCSYEQYF
TGTGCCAGCAGCTGCTACGGGATTGCACCTCCGTGCTCCTACGAGCAGTACTTC
>TRBV7-2|.|TRBJ2-3|TRBD1
CASSPRQGPTDTQYF
TGTGCCAGCAGCCCCAGACAGGGCCCTACAGATACGCAGTATTTT
>TRBV5-1|few|TRBJ2-1|.
CASSAASYNEQFF
TGCGCCAGCAGCGCCGCTAGCTACAATGAGCAGTTCTTC
>TRBV19|.|TRBJ2-3|.
CASNTLWGGDTQYF
TGTGCCAGTAATACGTTGTGGGGAGGAGATACGCAGTATTTT
>TRBV11-2|.|TRBJ2-2|.
CASSLGGQGTGELFF
TGTGCCAGCAGCTTAGGCGGGCAGGGGACCGGGGAGCTGTTTTTT
>TRBV6-5|.|TRBJ2-2|.
CASRLLRDTGELFF
TGTGCCAGCAGATTACTGAGGGATACCGGGGAGCTGTTTTTT
>TRBV4-3|many|TRBJ2-2|.
CASSQEPRGGELFF
TGCGCCAGCAGCCAGGAGCCGCGGGGAGGGGAGCTGTTTTTT
>TRBV7-2|.|TRBJ2-3|TRBD2
CASSSPGLAGARDTQYF
TGTGCCAGCAGCTCCCCAGGACTAGCGGGGGCGCGGGATACGCAGTATTTT